This T cell receptor (beta chain) appears in the sequencing data of a study of spatial heterogeneity in lung cancer. General study points: Follow-up blood showed ubiquitous expanded tumor TCRs less than blood at resection did.

TCRdb ran MiXCR on the 5' RACE reads and lists one entry per CDR3 protein. Seen here are 50,000 or so distinct CDR3 sequences, 7.5% to 8% observed once, and the top ten hold around an eighth. As concerns this clonotype: Its antigen remains unidentified.

The sample's time point: sample taken at primary tumor resection. Whole RNA, isolated from tumor, nontumor lung or frozen PBMC, was sequenced without prior sorting. Samples were donated by 72 untreated early-stage non-small cell lung cancer patients. This receptor was taken from a female donor with early-stage non-small cell lung cancer. Here the sequenced sample was PBMCs, taken at surgery.

CDR3 coding DNA: TGTGCCAGCAGCCAAGTTGAGGGTAGGTCACCCCTCCACTTT. This translates into CASSQVEGRSPLHF. The genes are TRBV3-1 and TRBJ1-6, with no clear D. CDR1 and CDR2 (germline): LGHDT, YNNKEL (reference sequence). The CDR3 extends over 14 amino acids. V shed 1 base and J shed 10 bases, with 11 bases lying between them.